This T cell receptor beta chain was found in a study of OX40 agonist ivuxolimab in advanced cancers. Study at large: The study reported partial responses in three patients: one hepatocellular carcinoma, two cutaneous melanoma.

The table came from immunoSEQ multiplex PCR; TCRdb's copy has only in-frame clones and leaves some out. The table includes 65,000 to 95,000 clones, roughly 88% detected once. V dropped 2 bases and J dropped 0 bases, with 11 bases sitting between them. The V gene's germline CDR1 is GTSNPN and CDR2 SVGIG (reference sequence). The CDR3 contains 15 residues. This sequence joins TRBV30 and TRBJ1-3, with D unclear. Specimen: CD4+ or CD8+ T cells sorted from blood, collected in a trial of the OX40 agonist ivuxolimab. The TCR was taken from an adult with an advanced solid tumor such as melanoma, head and neck, liver or kidney cancer. The chain's CDR3 is CAWSRLRSSGNTIYF. The CDR3 DNA follows: TGTGCCTGGAGTCGACTCCGGAGCTCTGGAAACACCATATATTTT.